This T cell receptor beta chain was observed in a study of PD-L1 blockade in urothelial cancer. Study summary: Of prior chemotherapy regimens, patients had received between 0 and 3. Blood-derived samples held a median around 140,000 T cells.

Synthetically made TCR analog templates were put into each PCR as spikes. TCRdb's table, derived via immunoSEQ multiplex PCR, lists solely in-frame clones and lacks some. The table lists fewer than 90,000 clones, approximately 90% of them singletons. Indicated time point: peripheral blood 6 weeks after treatment start. Each patient contributed between 1 and 8 total time points of blood mononuclear cells, pretreatment and during treatment. This receptor was taken from a woman at least 80 years old with urothelial cancer. The sample here was PBMCs, taken around atezolizumab (anti-PD-L1) treatment.

CDR3 protein: CASSPTATLNYGYTF. CDR3 in DNA: TGTGCCAGCAGTCCGACAGCAACCCTAAACTATGGCTACACCTTC. This sequence joins TRBV27 and TRBJ1-2, with D possibly TRBD1 on 5 matching bases. Germline V CDR1 and CDR2: MNHEY, SMNVEV (reference sequence). CDR3 length: 15 amino acids. The V and J ends lost 5 bases and 2 bases respectively, with 15 bases between them.